The 26 T cell receptor beta chains in this list originate from one sample, sequenced in a study of T cell responses to AZD1222 COVID-19 vaccine. Produced via immunoSEQ multiplex PCR; TCRdb's table is partial and in-frame only. The sample contains 150,000 to 200,000 clones, about 88% of which appear only once. The material sequenced was peripheral blood, taken 28 days after the second AZD1222 dose. The source of these receptors is an adult who received the AZD1222 COVID-19 vaccine.

This clone was counted a single time. CDR3 protein: CASSPRASRSRETQYF. The CDR3 coding sequence is TGTGCCAGCAGCCCCCGGGCTAGCAGGTCTAGAGAGACCCAGTACTTC. The V gene is TRBV27, the J gene TRBJ2-5; D possibly corresponds to TRBD2 (5 bases). V was clipped by 6 bases and J by 4 bases, with 21 bases between them. CDR3 size: 16 residues. The germline CDR1 and CDR2 sequences are MNHEY and SMNVEV (reference sequence).

The CDR3 nucleotides read TGTGCCAGCAGCATACTAGGGGTCACTGAAGCTTTCTTT. Translating gives CASSILGVTEAFF. The chain links TRBV7-2 to TRBJ1-1; tentatively, D is TRBD1 (5 bases). Trimming took 5 bases from V and 4 from J, leaving 11 bases between them. Looked up from germline, CDR1 is SGHTA and CDR2 is FQGNSA. The CDR3 is made up of 13 amino acids.

The rearrangement links TRBV6-5 to TRBJ1-5; 7 bases align to TRBD1. CDR3 length: 13 amino acids. J lost 4 bases, V lost 6 bases, and 3 bases had no gene match. Germline lookup yields CDR1 MNHEY and CDR2 SVGAGI. The CDR3 is CASRGQLNQPQHF. CDR3 DNA sequence: TGTGCCAGCAGGGGACAGTTGAATCAGCCCCAGCATTTT.

This rearrangement joins TRBV4-3 to TRBJ2-2; the match to TRBD2 covers 7 bases. The ends lost 0 bases at V and 3 bases at J; junction bases unmatched: 4. The CDR3 runs to 16 residues. The germline V gene encodes CDR1 LGHNA and CDR2 YSLEER. CDR3 loop: CASSQEAGRDTGELFF. CDR3 bases: TGCGCCAGCAGCCAAGAAGCGGGGAGGGACACCGGGGAGCTGTTTTTT.

The rearrangement joins TRBV2 to TRBJ1-2; TRBD1 matches 8 bases. Trimming cost V 2 bases and J 8 bases; bases outside gene matches: 4. This CDR3 spans 13 amino acids. Germline CDR1 SNHLY, CDR2 FYNNEI. CDR3 in amino acids: CASSEQGARGYTF. The CDR3 DNA sequence: TGTGCCAGCAGTGAACAGGGGGCGCGCGGCTACACCTTC.

The V gene is TRBV5-4, the J gene TRBJ2-5, with TRBD1 matching over 8 bases. This CDR3 region has 14 residues. J gave up 2 bases and V 5 bases, and 5 bases lay outside the gene matches. Germline V gene sequence: CDR1 SGHNT, CDR2 YYREEE (reference sequence). As DNA, the CDR3 is TGTGCCAGCAGTCTGTGGGACAGGCAAGAGACCCAGTACTTC. Translation: CASSLWDRQETQYF.

The V gene is TRBV10-1, the J gene TRBJ2-7, with 7 bases lining up with TRBD1. The CDR3 covers 15 residues. Germline CDR1 reads WNHNN; CDR2 reads SYGVQD (reference sequence). V lost 8 bases to trimming and J lost 0 bases; unmatched junction nucleotides: 10. CDR3 in amino acids: CASGDRDRASYEQYF. The CDR3 nucleotides read TGCGCCAGCGGGGATAGGGACAGAGCCTCCTACGAGCAGTACTTC.

The chain recombines TRBV5-4 with TRBJ2-1; 7 bases fit TRBD2. The V and J ends lost 4 bases and 1 base, in that order; junction bases with no gene match: 8. This CDR3 region has 16 residues. Germline V lookup: CDR1 SGHNT, CDR2 YYREEE (reference sequence). CDR3 amino acids: CASSPGGSQSYNEQFF. In nucleotides, the CDR3 is TGTGCCAGCAGCCCCGGGGGGAGCCAATCCTACAATGAGCAGTTCTTC.

This clone was detected once. V usage is TRBV27 and J usage is TRBJ2-1; TRBD2 is a possible D gene (6 bases). The length of the CDR3 is 11 residues. V lost 3 bases and J lost 10, with 7 bases in between. Germline CDR1 MNHEY, CDR2 SMNVEV (reference sequence). The CDR3 region is CASSFREEQFF. The DNA for the CDR3 is TGTGCCAGCAGTTTCCGGGAGGAGCAGTTCTTC.

The chain uses TRBV3-1 (or the pseudogene TRBV3-2) and TRBJ2-3; 11 nucleotides match TRBD2. The CDR3 length is 19 residues. The junction had 10 bases not matched to a gene; V was cut back by 2 bases and J by 0 bases. Germline CDR1 reads LGHDT; CDR2 reads YNNKEL (reference sequence). The CDR3 sequence: CASSQPTSGRGSSTDTQYF. CDR3 nucleotides: TGTGCCAGCAGCCAACCAACTAGCGGGAGAGGTAGTAGCACAGATACGCAGTATTTT.

V is TRBV19 and J is TRBJ2-1, with 11 positions matching TRBD2. V gave up 5 bases and J gave up 6 bases; unmatched junction bases: 9. The germline V gene has CDR1 LNHDA and CDR2 SQIVND (reference sequence). This CDR3 is 16 amino acids long. CDR3 sequence (DNA): TGTGCCAGTAGTTACCGACTAGCGGGAAGCGGCAATGAGCAGTTCTTC. It is translated as CASSYRLAGSGNEQFF.

CDR3 protein: CASSLDWNSYEQYF. The CDR3, as DNA: TGTGCCAGCAGCTTAGACTGGAACTCCTACGAGCAGTACTTC. The V and J genes are TRBV7-2 and TRBJ2-7; D is uncertain. This CDR3 contains 14 residues. Trimming shortened V by 1 base and J by 0 bases, and 7 bases separated the two germline ends. Per germline, CDR1 SGHTA and CDR2 FQGNSA.

The gene calls are TRBV9 and TRBJ2-3; 9 bases line up with TRBD1. The CDR3 has 16 amino acids. CDR1 and CDR2 (germline): SGDLS, YYNGEE. Trimming cost V 0 bases and J 1 base; bases outside gene matches: 3. The chain's CDR3 is CASSVVRTGGTDTQYF. CDR3 coding DNA: TGTGCCAGCAGCGTAGTTAGGACAGGGGGCACAGATACGCAGTATTTT.

The gene calls are TRBV27 and TRBJ2-1; D not certain. Trimming took off 4 bases at V and 1 base at J, with 8 bases between the two ends. CDR3 length: 14 amino acids. Germline V gives CDR1 MNHEY, CDR2 SMNVEV (reference sequence). CDR3 DNA sequence: TGTGCCAGCAGTTCAAAAGGATCCTACAATGAGCAGTTCTTC. Translation: CASSSKGSYNEQFF.

V usage is TRBV30 and J usage is TRBJ1-5; 12 nucleotides line up with TRBD1. The V gene end was trimmed by 2 bases and the J gene end by 9 bases; junction bases not matched to a gene: 11. The V gene's germline CDR1 is GTSNPN and CDR2 SVGIG (reference sequence). CDR3 size: 16 residues. The CDR3 sequence: CAWSTGTGGHLGPQHF. DNA for the CDR3: TGTGCCTGGAGTACTGGGACAGGGGGCCATTTGGGGCCCCAGCATTTT.

The chain carries TRBV18 and TRBJ2-4; 7 nucleotides line up with TRBD1. V gave up 1 base and J gave up 0 bases; unmatched junction bases: 12. The CDR3 extends over 19 amino acids. Germline lookup yields CDR1 KGHSH and CDR2 LQKENI. CDR3 protein: CASSPLGTADTPAKNIQYF. CDR3 DNA sequence: TGTGCCAGCTCACCACTTGGGACAGCAGATACTCCAGCCAAAAACATTCAGTACTTC.

The V call is TRBV28, the J call TRBJ1-2; no firm D call. CDR1 and CDR2 from the germline V gene are MDHEN and SYDVKM. The germline V and J ends were trimmed by 8 bases and 8 bases, with 18 bases remaining between them. The CDR3 has 13 amino acids. The CDR3 DNA sequence: TGTGCCAGCGCCACCACAAATCGCGGGGGCTACACCTTC. Amino acids: CASATTNRGGYTF.

The gene calls are TRBV7-2 and TRBJ2-3; 10 nucleotides match TRBD2. The length of the CDR3 is 16 residues. The V gene end was trimmed by 1 base and the J gene end by 2 bases; junction bases not matched to a gene: 3. Germline V gene sequence: CDR1 SGHTA, CDR2 FQGNSA. As DNA, the CDR3 is TGTGCCAGCAGCTTAGTAGCGGGAGGAACCACAGATACGCAGTATTTT. It is translated as CASSLVAGGTTDTQYF.

This clone has just one count. The chain has TRBV4-3 and TRBJ1-1; perhaps TRBD1 as D (6 bases). Germline CDR1 and CDR2: LGHNA and YSLEER. The CDR3 totals 15 residues. V lost 3 bases and J lost 0, with 11 bases in between. The CDR3 DNA is TGCGCCAGCAGCCACCGCACAGGGTTGAACACTGAAGCTTTCTTT. Amino acids: CASSHRTGLNTEAFF.

As DNA, the CDR3 is TGTGCCAGCAGCCAACAGGGTTCCGAAGCTTTCTTT. It encodes CASSQQGSEAFF. The rearrangement uses TRBV6-2 or TRBV6-3 and TRBJ1-1, with D possibly matching TRBD1 (6 bases). The V gene's germline CDR1 is MNHEY and CDR2 SVGEGT. The CDR3 spans 12 residues. Between the trimmed V and J ends, which lost 6 bases and 8 bases, there was a span of 13 bases.

The CDR3 protein is CASSRTGVTDTQYF. The CDR3 DNA reads TGTGCCAGCTCTCGGACAGGGGTAACAGATACGCAGTATTTT. V gene TRBV7-9 combines with J gene TRBJ2-3, with TRBD1 matching 9 bases. The CDR3 loop spans 14 amino acids. Per germline, CDR1 SEHNR and CDR2 FQNEAQ (reference sequence). V was clipped by 8 bases and J by 3 bases; unmatched bases: 6. Variable domain in full (rest from reference TRBV7-9 and TRBJ2-3): DTGVSQNPRHKITKRGQNVTFRCDPISEHNRLYWYRQTLGQGPEFLTYFQNEAQLEKSRLLSDRFSAERPKGSFSTLEIQRTEQGDSAMYLCASSRTGVTDTQYFGPGTRLTVL.

The rearrangement uses TRBV28 and TRBJ2-2, with D possibly matching TRBD2 (6 bases). CDR3 length: 13 residues. V was shortened by 1 base and J by 7 bases, with 7 bases between the two germline ends. Looked up from germline, CDR1 is MDHEN and CDR2 is SYDVKM. The CDR3 DNA reads as TGTGCCAGCAGTTTATTGGGGGGCGGGGAGCTGTTTTTT. The encoded protein is CASSLLGGGELFF.

This chain connects TRBV2 to TRBJ2-5; TRBD2 aligns across 11 bases. CDR1 and CDR2 from the germline V gene are SNHLY and FYNNEI. V was pared by 4 bases and J by 5 bases, with 15 bases of the junction left unmatched. CDR3 size: 18 residues. DNA of the CDR3: TGTGCCAGCAGTGGGTCCTGGCTAGCGGGAGGTTTATTGGAGACCCAGTACTTC. Translating gives CASSGSWLAGGLLETQYF.

The V and J genes are TRBV11-2 and TRBJ1-1; no clear D. The CDR3 has 13 residues. The germline gives CDR1 SGHAT, CDR2 FQNNGV. The V gene lost 3 bases and the J gene lost 5 bases, with 10 bases spanning the gap. DNA for the CDR3: TGTGCCAGCAGCTTCGGGCAGTCGACTGAAGCTTTCTTT. It yields the protein CASSFGQSTEAFF.

The rearrangement links TRBV13 to TRBJ1-6, with TRBD1 matching 9 bases. Germline trimming cut 4 bases from V and 7 bases from J; bases unmatched to any gene: 8. The CDR3 loop spans 16 amino acids. From germline, CDR1 is PRHDT and CDR2 FYEKMQ (reference sequence). Written as DNA, the CDR3 is TGTGCCAGCAGCTATACCGAACAGGGGGCCAATTCACCCCTCCACTTT. This gives the protein CASSYTEQGANSPLHF. Variable domain in full (rest from reference TRBV13 and TRBJ1-6): AAGVIQSPRHLIKEKRETATLKCYPIPRHDTVYWYQQGPGQDPQFLISFYEKMQSDKGSIPDRFSAQQFSDYHSELNMSSLELGDSALYFCASSYTEQGANSPLHFGNGTRLTVT.

Only a few counts were recorded for this clone. The chain combines TRBV7-6 with TRBJ1-4; D is undetermined. V lost 5 bases, J lost 8 bases, and 18 bases lay in between. Germline V gene lookup returns CDR1 SGHVS and CDR2 FNYEAQ. The CDR3 contains 15 residues. Written as DNA, the CDR3 is TGTGCCAGCAGCCTCGGACCCTTCCTCGGCGAAAAACTGTTTTTT. Its protein is CASSLGPFLGEKLFF.